These 25 T cell receptor beta chains came from one sample sequenced in a study of T cell responses to AZD1222 COVID-19 vaccine. Sequenced by immunoSEQ multiplex PCR; TCRdb stores in-frame clones only, minus some. Of 150,000 or so clones in the sample, more than 85% are singletons; the top ten hold more than 8.5%. The specimen was peripheral blood, collected on day 0 of AZD1222 vaccination. All receptors come from an adult in good health.

The chain recombines TRBV15 with TRBJ2-5; D is ambiguous. V lost 0 bases and J lost 9, with 17 bases in between. This CDR3 spans 15 amino acids. Germline V gives CDR1 LNHNV, CDR2 YYDKDF (reference sequence). Here the CDR3 DNA reads TGTGCCACCAGCAGAGATAAAACAGCCCAAGACGCCCAGTACTTC. This translates into CATSRDKTAQDAQYF.

The chain is built from TRBV9 and TRBJ1-3; D remains ambiguous. The germline V and J ends were trimmed by 2 bases and 2 bases, with 8 bases remaining between them. The CDR3 runs to 14 residues. Germline CDR1 SGDLS, CDR2 YYNGEE. CDR3 nucleotides: TGTGCCAGCAGCGTCTCCGGGGCTGGAAACACCATATATTTT. It specifies CASSVSGAGNTIYF.

V gene TRBV12-3 or TRBV12-4 combines with J gene TRBJ2-5; D gene uncertain. The CDR3 sequence is 13 residues long. V shed 6 bases and J shed 3 bases, with 11 bases lying between them. CDR3 sequence: CASSPIVEETQYF. The CDR3 region has the DNA TGTGCCAGCAGCCCTATAGTCGAAGAGACCCAGTACTTC.

V gene TRBV7-9 combines with J gene TRBJ2-5, with TRBD1 as a possible D gene (5 bases). The CDR3 contains 16 residues. Germline assignment: CDR1 SEHNR and CDR2 FQNEAQ (reference sequence). V gave up 0 bases and J gave up 3 bases, with 14 bases separating them. CDR3 sequence: CASSLARGQVKETQYF. CDR3 coding DNA: TGTGCCAGCAGCTTAGCGAGAGGACAAGTGAAAGAGACCCAGTACTTC. The full variable domain, in which reference TRBV7-9 and TRBJ2-5 provide the parts outside the CDR3, is DTGVSQNPRHKITKRGQNVTFRCDPISEHNRLYWYRQTLGQGPEFLTYFQNEAQLEKSRLLSDRFSAERPKGSFSTLEIQRTEQGDSAMYLCASSLARGQVKETQYFGPGTRLLVL.

The V gene is TRBV9, the J gene TRBJ1-1; D is uncertain. CDR1 and CDR2 from the germline V gene are SGDLS and YYNGEE. Trimming removed 0 bases from V and 2 bases from J, with 5 bases in between. CDR3 size: 13 residues. The CDR3 reads CASSVGANTEAFF. The DNA for the CDR3 is TGTGCCAGCAGCGTAGGAGCAAACACTGAAGCTTTCTTT.

The sample holds one count of this clone. The chain recombines TRBV4-3 with TRBJ1-2; possible D gene TRBD1, 5 bases. There are 14 residues in the CDR3. Germline CDR1 reads LGHNA; CDR2 reads YSLEER. V lost 5 bases to trimming and J lost 4 bases, with 14 bases between them. CDR3 sequence: CASSFTGDLYGYTF. Here the CDR3 DNA reads TGCGCCAGCAGCTTCACGGGGGACCTCTATGGCTACACCTTC.

This chain joins TRBV25-1 and TRBJ1-4; TRBD1 might be the D (5 bases). The germline gives CDR1 MGHDK, CDR2 SYGVNS. V lost 4 bases to trimming and J lost 5 bases, with 11 bases between them. The CDR3 has 14 residues. The DNA of the CDR3 is TGTGCCAGCAGTGTAAGGGGCCGGAATGAAAAACTGTTTTTT. Translation gives CASSVRGRNEKLFF.

This clone showed up just once. The chain couples TRBV19 to TRBJ1-1, with D perhaps TRBD1 (5 bases). CDR1 and CDR2 (germline): LNHDA, SQIVND (reference sequence). The germline V and J ends were trimmed by 10 bases and 2 bases, with 14 bases remaining between them. This CDR3 contains 13 residues. CDR3 residues: CATTGYLNTEAFF. Written as DNA, the CDR3 is TGTGCCACTACAGGTTACCTCAACACTGAAGCTTTCTTT.

The chain uses TRBV12-3 or TRBV12-4 and TRBJ1-2; TRBD1 matches 7 bases. The CDR3 extends over 11 amino acids. Trimming removed 3 bases from V and 14 bases from J; junction bases left unmatched: 6. CDR3 sequence (DNA): TGTGCCAGCAGTTTCTCGGGACAGACGACCTTC. Translation gives CASSFSGQTTF.

The V call is TRBV2, the J call TRBJ1-1; TRBD1 agrees at 8 bases. Germline CDR1 SNHLY, CDR2 FYNNEI. Trimming cost V 6 bases and J 5 bases; bases outside gene matches: 8. The length of the CDR3 is 14 residues. The CDR3 region has the DNA TGTGCCAGCAGCGAACGAACAGGGGGAACTGAAGCTTTCTTT. Amino acid sequence: CASSERTGGTEAFF.

The CDR3 reads CASSEEGQGWDEQFF. The CDR3 nucleotides read TGTGCCAGCAGTGAAGAAGGCCAGGGTTGGGATGAGCAGTTCTTC. The chain employs TRBV6-1 and TRBJ2-1; D perhaps matches TRBD1 (5 bases). CDR3 length equals 15 residues. V gave up 1 base and J gave up 8 bases, with 15 bases separating them. CDR1 and CDR2 from the germline V gene are MNHNS and SASEGT.

V gene TRBV2 combines with J gene TRBJ1-1; a possible D gene is TRBD1 (6 bases). This CDR3 has 14 residues. Trimming cost V 10 bases and J 4 bases, with 19 bases left between them. Germline V CDR1 and CDR2: SNHLY, FYNNEI. In nucleotides, the CDR3 is TGTGCCACCCAGCGGACAGCTGTGGGCACTGAAGCTTTCTTT. It specifies CATQRTAVGTEAFF.

This sequence joins TRBV10-2 and TRBJ1-6; the D gene is possibly TRBD1 (5 bases). The CDR3 length is 17 residues. Germline lookup yields CDR1 WSHSY and CDR2 SAAADI. Trimming stripped 3 bases from V and 1 base from J, with 13 bases between. This CDR3 reads CASSDPSRGSYNSPLHF. CDR3 DNA sequence: TGCGCCAGCAGTGACCCCTCGAGGGGATCCTATAATTCACCCCTCCACTTT.

The gene calls are TRBV5-1 and TRBJ1-6, with D maybe TRBD1 (5 bases). Between the trimmed V and J ends, which lost 0 bases and 8 bases, there was a span of 12 bases. CDR1 SGHRS and CDR2 YFSETQ come from the germline V gene. The CDR3 is 15 amino acids. The CDR3 bases are TGCGCCAGCAGCTTGGGGCTGGCGGGGGATTCACCCCTCCACTTT. It specifies CASSLGLAGDSPLHF.

This clone was recorded only once. The chain recombines TRBV7-2 with TRBJ1-2; possible D gene TRBD1, 6 bases. Trimming removed 1 base from V and 5 bases from J, with 14 bases in between. Germline V lookup: CDR1 SGHTA, CDR2 FQGNSA. CDR3 length equals 15 residues. The CDR3 spells CASSLEQGRRYGYTF. The CDR3, as DNA: TGTGCCAGCAGCTTAGAACAGGGACGAAGGTATGGCTACACCTTC.

J is TRBJ2-1 and V is TRBV30; D not resolved. Germline assignment: CDR1 GTSNPN and CDR2 SVGIG (reference sequence). CDR3 length: 13 amino acids. The germline V and J ends were trimmed by 2 bases and 6 bases, with 11 bases remaining between them. The CDR3 here is CAWSRHILNEQFF. For the CDR3, the DNA is TGTGCCTGGAGTCGACATATCCTCAATGAGCAGTTCTTC.

The chain combines TRBV5-4 with TRBJ1-3, with D hard to call. The V gene's germline CDR1 is SGHNT and CDR2 YYREEE (reference sequence). This CDR3 has 14 residues. V was pared by 6 bases and J by 4 bases, with 14 bases between. CDR3 DNA sequence: TGTGCCAGCAAGAGTAACCCCCTCGGAAACACCATATATTTT. It yields the protein CASKSNPLGNTIYF.

V usage is TRBV7-2 and J usage is TRBJ2-2; 9 bases align to TRBD2. Looked up from germline, CDR1 is SGHTA and CDR2 is FQGNSA. CDR3 length: 15 residues. Trimming took 1 base from V and 6 from J; bases not matched to a gene: 3. DNA of the CDR3: TGTGCCAGCAGCTTAGGCGGGGGGGGCGCCGGGGAGCTGTTTTTT. Its translation is CASSLGGGGAGELFF.

The chain has TRBV5-4 and TRBJ1-2; unclear D gene. The CDR3 contains 16 residues. Trimming took 0 bases from V and 0 from J, leaving 12 bases between them. Germline CDR1 reads SGHNT; CDR2 reads YYREEE (reference sequence). This CDR3 is CASSLDRIRSNYGYTF. The CDR3 coding sequence is TGTGCCAGCAGCTTGGATCGGATACGATCTAACTATGGCTACACCTTC. Combining the CDR3 with reference TRBV5-4 and TRBJ1-2 gives the whole variable domain ETGVTQSPTHLIKTRGQQVTLRCSSQSGHNTVSWYQQALGQGPQFIFQYYREEENGRGNFPPRFSGLQFPNYSSELNVNALELDDSALYLCASSLDRIRSNYGYTFGSGTRLTVV.

The chain has TRBV4-3 and TRBJ2-7; D perhaps matches TRBD2 (5 bases). The CDR3 is 13 residues long. V lost 0 bases and J 5 bases, leaving 8 bases between the germline ends. Germline CDR1 is LGHNA and CDR2 is YSLEER. CDR3 coding DNA: TGCGCCAGCAGCCAAGACCGGGGTAACGAGCAGTACTTC. This encodes CASSQDRGNEQYF.

As DNA, the CDR3 is TGTGCCAGCAGTGACGGGTTAAACTATGGCTACACCTTC. This translates into CASSDGLNYGYTF. V is TRBV6-1 and J is TRBJ1-2; no definite D call. This CDR3 has 13 residues. Germline assignment: CDR1 MNHNS and CDR2 SASEGT. The V end lost 3 bases, the J end lost 2 bases, and 7 bases lay between the germline ends.

The chain carries TRBV7-3 and TRBJ2-2; D ambiguous. V was shortened by 4 bases and J by 9 bases, with 12 bases between the two germline ends. This CDR3 spans 13 amino acids. CDR1 is SGHTA and CDR2 is FQGTGA in the germline V gene. In nucleotides, the CDR3 is TGTGCCAGCAGCTCCTACCGTAACCGGGAGCTGTTTTTT. It is translated as CASSSYRNRELFF.

The gene calls are TRBV2 and TRBJ2-3; tentatively, D is TRBD2 (5 bases). CDR3 size: 14 residues. Trimming pared 6 bases from V and 8 bases from J, leaving 18 bases between. CDR1 SNHLY and CDR2 FYNNEI come from the germline V gene. Here the CDR3 reads CASRREIFIGTQYF. CDR3 in DNA: TGTGCCAGCAGGAGGGAGATCTTCATTGGTACGCAGTATTTT. The entire variable domain, with the rest obtained from reference TRBV2 and TRBJ2-3, is as follows: EPEVTQTPSHQVTQMGQEVILRCVPISNHLYFYWYRQILGQKVEFLVSFYNNEISEKSEIFDDQFSVERPDGSNFTLKIRSTKLEDSAMYFCASRREIFIGTQYFGPGTRLTVL.

The chain carries TRBV12-3 or TRBV12-4 and TRBJ1-1, with no clear D. The V end was cut by 7 bases, the J end by 4 bases, with 13 bases between. CDR3 length: 13 amino acids. Written as DNA, the CDR3 is TGTGCCAGCACGTATGACATCGGCACTGAAGCTTTCTTT. Its protein is CASTYDIGTEAFF.

V gene TRBV7-9 combines with J gene TRBJ1-2; the D gene is possibly TRBD1 (5 bases). V was shortened by 10 bases and J by 0 bases, with 15 bases between the two germline ends. The CDR3 sequence is 14 residues long. Germline values: CDR1 SEHNR, CDR2 FQNEAQ (reference sequence). This CDR3 is CAISGDSPNYGYTF. CDR3 nucleotide sequence: TGTGCCATCTCGGGGGATAGTCCTAACTATGGCTACACCTTC.